In this sample, the clone carrying this T cell receptor beta chain turned up a few times. These data belong to a study of blood T cell repertoires in COVID-19. Study as a whole: Nucleic acid was either cDNA or gDNA, and it came from T cells, B-cell-depleted T cells, or PBMCs.

Germline assignment: CDR1 SGDLS and CDR2 YYNGEE. The CDR3 sequence is 17 residues long. With 4 bases clipped from V and 3 bases from J, the junction kept 11 bases outside the gene matches. Under the authors' procedure: It was from reference gene primer amplification that nucleated cell counts were estimated. TCRdb's table, derived via immunoSEQ multiplex PCR, lists solely in-frame clones and lacks some. V and J calls and clone size come straight from that table; D and trimming were deduced from the DNA. This sample carries around 30,000 clones, 90% of them seen once, and the ten largest clones take around 20%.

The sample consisted of peripheral blood. The clonotype originates from a man older than 75 with acute or convalescent COVID-19. The V and J genes are TRBV9 and TRBJ1-3; 9 bases match TRBD1. CDR3 in amino acids: CASSPPGQGRGGNTIYF. The CDR3 region has the DNA TGTGCCAGCAGCCCCCCGGGACAGGGTAGAGGTGGAAACACCATATATTTT.